This is a list of T cell receptor beta chains from one sample in a study of T cells after somatic rescue of genetic block. This table comes from immunoSEQ multiplex PCR, and its TCRdb copy is limited to in-frame clones, with some not included. The sample consists of over 10,000 clones, 71% of them appearing once. Sequenced: peripheral blood mononuclear cells (PBMCs). Source of these receptors: a boy aged 10-17 years. CDR3s include the opening cysteine and the closing phenylalanine or tryptophan. The order of the fields is D gene, clone size, V gene, J gene, CDR3 protein, CDR3 DNA. D genes are given only for firm matches. Expanded clones are given a class, and other clones once, few, many or no size at all.

TRBD2	.	TRBV29-1	TRBJ2-1	CSAEDGGRTYNEQFF	TGCAGCGCAGAGGATGGCGGGAGGACCTACAATGAGCAGTTCTTC
.	.	TRBV9	TRBJ1-2	CASSPGPYGYTF	TGTGCCAGCAGCCCGGGACCTTATGGCTACACCTTC
TRBD2	.	TRBV7-9	TRBJ2-5	CASSFSGGALETQYF	TGTGCCAGCAGCTTTAGCGGGGGGGCCCTAGAGACCCAGTACTTC
.	.	TRBV6-5	TRBJ1-1	CASTPNGKNTEAFF	TGTGCCAGCACCCCTAACGGCAAGAACACTGAAGCTTTCTTT
.	few	TRBV15	TRBJ2-3	CATSRGRELTDTQYF	TGTGCCACCAGCAGAGGAAGGGAGCTCACAGATACGCAGTATTTT
.	.	TRBV4-1	TRBJ2-5	CASSQDRETQYF	TGCGCCAGCAGCCAAGATAGGGAGACCCAGTACTTC
.	medium-sized	TRBV7-9	TRBJ2-7	CASSPSEYEQYF	TGTGCCAGCAGCCCCTCTGAGTACGAGCAGTACTTC
.	few	TRBV7-9	TRBJ1-2	CASSLGDSNYGYTF	TGTGCCAGCAGCTTAGGAGATTCTAACTATGGCTACACCTTC
.	.	TRBV6-5	TRBJ2-2	CASSYDRLNTGELFF	TGTGCCAGCAGTTACGACAGGCTGAACACCGGGGAGCTGTTTTTT
.	few	TRBV9	TRBJ1-2	CASSVGTYYGYTF	TGTGCCAGCAGCGTAGGCACCTACTATGGCTACACCTTC
TRBD1	few	TRBV15	TRBJ2-7	CATSINRGAYEQYF	TGTGCCACCAGCATAAACAGGGGGGCCTACGAGCAGTACTTC
.	.	TRBV4-1	TRBJ1-6	CASSHPQGRTANSPLHF	TGCGCCAGCAGCCACCCACAAGGACGCACAGCGAATTCACCCCTCCACTTT
.	.	TRBV5-6	TRBJ2-2	CASSQGLKNTGELFF	TGTGCCAGCAGCCAGGGGTTGAAGAACACCGGGGAGCTGTTTTTT
TRBD2	once	TRBV5-4	TRBJ2-7	CASSGVASGAYEQYF	TGTGCCAGCAGCGGGGTGGCTAGCGGGGCCTACGAGCAGTACTTC
.	few	TRBV11-2	TRBJ2-4	CASSLDGGGRKGNIQYF	TGTGCCAGCAGCTTAGATGGAGGAGGGCGCAAGGGAAACATTCAGTACTTC
.	.	TRBV29-1	TRBJ2-1	CSVTSGYNEQFF	TGCAGCGTAACAAGTGGATACAATGAGCAGTTCTTC
.	.	TRBV18	TRBJ2-5	CASSAKQGWETQYF	TGTGCCAGCTCGGCGAAACAGGGATGGGAGACCCAGTACTTC
TRBD2	.	TRBV30	TRBJ2-5	CAWSSLAGYSSETQYF	TGTGCCTGGAGTTCCCTAGCGGGGTATTCCTCGGAGACCCAGTACTTC
TRBD1	.	TRBV6-1	TRBJ2-5	CASRNRGQGETQYF	TGTGCCAGCAGAAACAGGGGGCAGGGGGAGACCCAGTACTTC
.	.	TRBV7-8	TRBJ1-1	CASSSPQGRGSLLNTEAFF	TGTGCCAGCAGCTCACCTCAGGGGCGAGGGAGCCTCTTGAACACTGAAGCTTTCTTT
.	.	TRBV7-8	TRBJ1-2	CASSLMADGVANYGYTF	TGTGCCAGCAGCTTAATGGCCGACGGGGTAGCTAACTATGGCTACACCTTC
.	once	TRBV2	TRBJ1-2	CASSEGRPNYGYTF	TGTGCCAGCAGTGAGGGCAGACCTAACTATGGCTACACCTTC
.	few	TRBV5-1	TRBJ1-4	CASRDSNEKLFF	TGCGCCAGCAGGGACAGTAATGAAAAACTGTTTTTT
TRBD2	.	TRBV18	TRBJ2-3	CASSPQLAFRADTQYF	TGTGCCAGCTCACCACAACTAGCGTTTCGAGCAGATACGCAGTATTTT
.	.	TRBV9	TRBJ1-5	CASSGGGAVQPQHF	TGTGCCAGCAGCGGAGGGGGTGCGGTTCAGCCCCAGCATTTT
.	once	TRBV7-9	TRBJ2-5	CASSSYGTDQETQYF	TGTGCCAGCAGCTCCTACGGGACTGATCAAGAGACCCAGTACTTC
TRBD2	once	TRBV10-3	TRBJ2-3	CAISELTSGWADTQYF	TGTGCCATCAGTGAGCTGACTAGCGGGTGGGCAGATACGCAGTATTTT
TRBD2	once	TRBV29-1	TRBJ2-1	CSARLAGGGDHNEQFF	TGCAGCGCCCGACTAGCGGGAGGGGGGGACCACAATGAGCAGTTCTTC
.	.	TRBV28	TRBJ1-5	CASSIGGPQPQHF	TGTGCCAGCAGTATCGGGGGGCCTCAGCCCCAGCATTTT
.	.	TRBV21-1	TRBJ2-7	CASSNARDCPYEQYF	TGTGCCAGCAGCAACGCCCGAGACTGCCCCTACGAGCAGTACTTC
TRBD2	.	TRBV28	TRBJ2-3	CASSVSGPSTDTQYF	TGTGCCAGCAGTGTTAGCGGGCCCAGCACAGATACGCAGTATTTT
.	.	TRBV9	TRBJ2-3	CASSAGGQLRTDTQYF	TGTGCCAGCAGCGCGGGGGGACAGCTAAGGACAGATACGCAGTATTTT
.	.	TRBV30	TRBJ2-5	CAWSIRDFLQTQYF	TGTGCCTGGAGTATCCGGGACTTCTTACAGACCCAGTACTTC